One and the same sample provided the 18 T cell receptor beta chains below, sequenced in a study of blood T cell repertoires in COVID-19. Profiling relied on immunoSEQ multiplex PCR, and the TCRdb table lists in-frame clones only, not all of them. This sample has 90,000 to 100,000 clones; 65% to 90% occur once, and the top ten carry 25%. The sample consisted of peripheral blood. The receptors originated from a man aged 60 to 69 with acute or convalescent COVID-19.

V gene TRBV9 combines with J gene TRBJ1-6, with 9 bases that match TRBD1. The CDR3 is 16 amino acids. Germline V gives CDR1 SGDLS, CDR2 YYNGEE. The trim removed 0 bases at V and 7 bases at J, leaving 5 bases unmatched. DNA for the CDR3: TGTGCCAGCAGCGTAGCCCAGACAGGGGGGAATTCACCCCTCCACTTT. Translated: CASSVAQTGGNSPLHF.

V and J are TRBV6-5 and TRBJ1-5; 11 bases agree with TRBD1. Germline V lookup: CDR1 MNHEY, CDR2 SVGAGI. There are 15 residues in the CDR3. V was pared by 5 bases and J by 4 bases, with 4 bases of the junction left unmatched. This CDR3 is CASSPDRGPNQPQHF. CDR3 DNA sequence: TGTGCCAGCAGTCCGGACAGGGGGCCGAATCAGCCCCAGCATTTT.

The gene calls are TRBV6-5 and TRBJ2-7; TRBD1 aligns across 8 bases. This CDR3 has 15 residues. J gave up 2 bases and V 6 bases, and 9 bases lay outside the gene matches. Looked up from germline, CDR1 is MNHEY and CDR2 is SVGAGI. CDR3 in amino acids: CASSIRQGLAYEQYF. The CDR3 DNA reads TGTGCCAGCAGCATCCGACAGGGGTTAGCCTACGAGCAGTACTTC.

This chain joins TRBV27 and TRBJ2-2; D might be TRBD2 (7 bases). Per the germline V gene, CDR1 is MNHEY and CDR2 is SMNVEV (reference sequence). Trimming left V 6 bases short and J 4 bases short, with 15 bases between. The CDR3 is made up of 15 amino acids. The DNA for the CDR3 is TGTGCCAGCAGGGGTGCGGGGGCTGGCACCGGGGAGCTGTTTTTT. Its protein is CASRGAGAGTGELFF.

For the CDR3, the DNA is TGTGCCAGCAGCGTGGGTAGCGGGGGAGGGGATACGCAGTATTTT. This codes for CASSVGSGGGDTQYF. V gene TRBV9 combines with J gene TRBJ2-3; 9 bases align to TRBD2. This CDR3 spans 15 amino acids. J gave up 6 bases and V 2 bases, and 7 bases lay outside the gene matches. Germline CDR1 reads SGDLS; CDR2 reads YYNGEE. Combining the CDR3 with reference TRBV9 and TRBJ2-3 gives the whole variable domain DSGVTQTPKHLITATGQRVTLRCSPRSGDLSVYWYQQSLDQGLQFLIQYYNGEERAKGNILERFSAQQFPDLHSELNLSSLELGDSALYFCASSVGSGGGDTQYFGPGTRLTVL.

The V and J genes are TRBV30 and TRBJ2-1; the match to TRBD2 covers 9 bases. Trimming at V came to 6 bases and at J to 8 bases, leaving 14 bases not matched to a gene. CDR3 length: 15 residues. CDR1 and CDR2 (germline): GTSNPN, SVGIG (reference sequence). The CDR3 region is CACTASGGGADEQFF. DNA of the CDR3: TGTGCCTGCACCGCATCGGGCGGGGGGGCTGATGAGCAGTTCTTC.

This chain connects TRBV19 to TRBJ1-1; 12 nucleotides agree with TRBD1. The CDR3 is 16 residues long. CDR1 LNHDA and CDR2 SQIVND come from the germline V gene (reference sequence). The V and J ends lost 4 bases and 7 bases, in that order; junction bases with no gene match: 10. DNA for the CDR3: TGTGCCAGTAGTAGGGACAGGGGGCTTATGGCTGGTGAAGCTTTCTTT. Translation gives CASSRDRGLMAGEAFF. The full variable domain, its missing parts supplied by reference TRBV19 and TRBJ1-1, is DGGITQSPKYLFRKEGQNVTLSCEQNLNHDAMYWYRQDPGQGLRLIYYSQIVNDFQKGDIAEGYSVSREKKESFPLTVTSAQKNPTAFYLCASSRDRGLMAGEAFFGQGTRLTVV.

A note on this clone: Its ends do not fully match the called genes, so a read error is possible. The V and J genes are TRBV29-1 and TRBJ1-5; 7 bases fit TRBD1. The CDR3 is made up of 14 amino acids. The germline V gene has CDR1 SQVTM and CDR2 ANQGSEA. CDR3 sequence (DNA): TGCAGCGTTCGAATTGGGGACAGCAATCGGCCCCAGCATTTT. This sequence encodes CSVRIGDSNRPQHF.

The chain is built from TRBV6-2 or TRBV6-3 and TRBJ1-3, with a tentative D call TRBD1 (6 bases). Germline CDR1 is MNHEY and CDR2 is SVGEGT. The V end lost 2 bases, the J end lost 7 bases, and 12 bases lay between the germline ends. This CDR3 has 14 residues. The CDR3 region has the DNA TGTGCCAGCAGTTACCAAGGGAGGGGGAACACCATATATTTT. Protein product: CASSYQGRGNTIYF.

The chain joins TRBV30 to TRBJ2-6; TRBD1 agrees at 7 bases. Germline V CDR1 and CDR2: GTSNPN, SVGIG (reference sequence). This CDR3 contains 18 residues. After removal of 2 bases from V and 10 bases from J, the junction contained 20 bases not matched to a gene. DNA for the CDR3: TGTGCCTGGAGTCCGTCACGATGGAACAGGGGCTCCCCAAACGTCCTGACTTTC. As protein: CAWSPSRWNRGSPNVLTF.

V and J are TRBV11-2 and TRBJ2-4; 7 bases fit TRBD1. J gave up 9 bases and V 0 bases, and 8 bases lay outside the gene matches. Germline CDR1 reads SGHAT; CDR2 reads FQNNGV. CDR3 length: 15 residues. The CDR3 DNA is TGTGCCAGCAGCTTAGATTTGGACAGGCTGGCCATTCAGTACTTC. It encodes CASSLDLDRLAIQYF.

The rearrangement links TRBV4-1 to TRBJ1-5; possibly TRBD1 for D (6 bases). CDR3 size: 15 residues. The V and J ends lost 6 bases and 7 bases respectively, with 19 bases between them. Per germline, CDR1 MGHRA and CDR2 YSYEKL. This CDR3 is CASSFLAAGEQPQHF. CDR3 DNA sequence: TGCGCCAGCAGTTTTCTGGCGGCAGGGGAACAGCCCCAGCATTTT.

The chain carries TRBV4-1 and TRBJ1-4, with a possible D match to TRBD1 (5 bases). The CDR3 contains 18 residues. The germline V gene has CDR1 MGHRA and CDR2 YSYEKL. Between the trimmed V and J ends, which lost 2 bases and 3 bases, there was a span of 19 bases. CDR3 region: CASSQIGTPKGANEKLFF. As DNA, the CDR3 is TGCGCCAGCAGCCAAATCGGGACTCCGAAAGGGGCTAATGAAAAACTGTTTTTT.

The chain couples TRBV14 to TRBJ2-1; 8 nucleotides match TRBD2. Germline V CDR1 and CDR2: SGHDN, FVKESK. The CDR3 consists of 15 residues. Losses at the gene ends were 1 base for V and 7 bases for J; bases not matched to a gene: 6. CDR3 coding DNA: TGTGCCAGCAGCCAAGTTGCGGGGGGTTGGAATGAGCAGTTCTTC. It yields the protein CASSQVAGGWNEQFF.

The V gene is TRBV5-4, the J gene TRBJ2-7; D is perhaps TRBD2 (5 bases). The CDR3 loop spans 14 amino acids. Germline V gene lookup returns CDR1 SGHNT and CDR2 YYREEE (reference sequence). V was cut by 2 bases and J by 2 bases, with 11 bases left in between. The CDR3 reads CASSFPASPYEQYF. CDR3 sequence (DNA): TGTGCCAGCAGCTTCCCCGCTAGCCCCTACGAGCAGTACTTC.

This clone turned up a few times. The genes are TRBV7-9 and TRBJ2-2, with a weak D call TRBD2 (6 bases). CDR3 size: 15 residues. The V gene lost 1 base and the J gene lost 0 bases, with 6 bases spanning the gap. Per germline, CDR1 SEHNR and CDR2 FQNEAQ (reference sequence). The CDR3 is CASSLGGTNTGELFF. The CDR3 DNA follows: TGTGCCAGCAGCTTAGGCGGGACGAACACCGGGGAGCTGTTTTTT.

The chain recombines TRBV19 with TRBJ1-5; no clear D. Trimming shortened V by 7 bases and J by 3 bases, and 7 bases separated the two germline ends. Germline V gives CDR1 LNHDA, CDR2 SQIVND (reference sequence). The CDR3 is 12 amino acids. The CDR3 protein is CASNAYNQPQHF. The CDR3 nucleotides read TGTGCCAGTAACGCGTACAATCAGCCCCAGCATTTT.

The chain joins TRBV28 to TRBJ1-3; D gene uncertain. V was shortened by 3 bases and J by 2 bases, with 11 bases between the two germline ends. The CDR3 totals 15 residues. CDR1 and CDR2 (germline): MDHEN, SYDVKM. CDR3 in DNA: TGTGCCAGCAGTTTGTTTCGGGGAACTGGAAACACCATATATTTT. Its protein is CASSLFRGTGNTIYF.